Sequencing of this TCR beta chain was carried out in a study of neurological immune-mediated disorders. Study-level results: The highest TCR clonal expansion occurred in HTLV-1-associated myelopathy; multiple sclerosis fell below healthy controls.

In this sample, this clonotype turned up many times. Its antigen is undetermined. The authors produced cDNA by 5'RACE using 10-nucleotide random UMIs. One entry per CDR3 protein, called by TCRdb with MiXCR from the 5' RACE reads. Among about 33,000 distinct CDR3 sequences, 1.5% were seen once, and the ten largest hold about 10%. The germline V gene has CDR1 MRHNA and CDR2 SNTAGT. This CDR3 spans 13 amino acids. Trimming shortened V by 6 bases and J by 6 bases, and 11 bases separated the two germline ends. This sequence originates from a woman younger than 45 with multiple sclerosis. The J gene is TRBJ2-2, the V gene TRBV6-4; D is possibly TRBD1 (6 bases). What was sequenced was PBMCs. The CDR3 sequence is CASSPGEAGELFF. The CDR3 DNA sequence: TGTGCCAGCAGCCCAGGGGAAGCCGGGGAGCTGTTTTTT.